This TCR beta chain was observed in a study of T cells in Graves' hyperthyroidism and ophthalmopathy. In its sample, this clonotype was seen many times. Its antigen remains unidentified. Amplification yielded TCR beta CDR3 regions, with RNA transcripts as the source. A set of HTBI primers served as the primers for a first-round RT-PCR of the TCR CDR3. TCRdb re-analysed the multiplex PCR reads in MiXCR, keeping a single row per CDR3 protein. The sample contains about 150,000 distinct CDR3 sequences, over 20% of which appear only once. Study outcomes and limitations: A 13 V-J model separated ophthalmopathy from stable hyperthyroidism.

The CDR3 is 14 residues long. Trimming cost V 5 bases and J 2 bases; bases outside gene matches: 4. Germline assignment: CDR1 MNHEY and CDR2 SMNVEV (reference sequence). Pregnant or lactating patients were excluded, as were those with uncontrolled infection or other autoimmune disease. The TCR comes from a woman aged 50 to 60 with Graves' hyperthyroidism that later progressed to Graves' ophthalmopathy. Sequenced input: blood. This chain links TRBV27 with TRBJ2-7, with TRBD1 identical over 9 bases. CDR3 region: CASSPRDRAYEQYF. The CDR3, as DNA: TGTGCCAGCAGTCCCCGGGACAGGGCCTACGAGCAGTACTTC.